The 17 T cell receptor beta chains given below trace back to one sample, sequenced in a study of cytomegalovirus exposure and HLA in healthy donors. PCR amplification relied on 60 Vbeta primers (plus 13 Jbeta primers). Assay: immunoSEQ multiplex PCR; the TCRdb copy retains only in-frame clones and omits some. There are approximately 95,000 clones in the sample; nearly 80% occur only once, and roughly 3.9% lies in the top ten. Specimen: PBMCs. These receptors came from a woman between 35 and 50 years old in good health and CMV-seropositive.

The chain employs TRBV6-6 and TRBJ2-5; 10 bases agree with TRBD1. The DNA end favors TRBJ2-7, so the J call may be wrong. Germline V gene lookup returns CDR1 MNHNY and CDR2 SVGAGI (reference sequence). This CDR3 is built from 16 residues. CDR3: CASSYRAGTGEHEQYF. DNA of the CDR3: TGTGCCAGCAGTTACAGGGCCGGGACAGGGGAACACGAGCAGTACTTC.

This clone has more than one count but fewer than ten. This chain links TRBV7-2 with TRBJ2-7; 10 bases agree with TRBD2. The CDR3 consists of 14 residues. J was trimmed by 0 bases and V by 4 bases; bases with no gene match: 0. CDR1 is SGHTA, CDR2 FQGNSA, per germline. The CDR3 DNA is TGTGCCAGCAGCTGGACTAGCGGCTCCTACGAGCAGTACTTC. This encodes CASSWTSGSYEQYF.

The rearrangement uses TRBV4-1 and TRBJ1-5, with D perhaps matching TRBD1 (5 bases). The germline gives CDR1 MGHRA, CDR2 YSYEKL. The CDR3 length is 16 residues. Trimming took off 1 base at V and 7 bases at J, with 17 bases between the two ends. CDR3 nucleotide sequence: TGCGCCAGCAGCCAAGGCCCCGGGGGGAGTATCCAGCCCCAGCATTTT. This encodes CASSQGPGGSIQPQHF.

Here the CDR3 reads CASSFSTDTQYF. Here the CDR3 DNA reads TGTGCCAGCAGCTTTTCAACAGATACGCAGTATTTT. The chain is built from TRBV5-6 and TRBJ2-3; no clear D. This CDR3 is 12 amino acids long. The V end lost 2 bases, the J end lost 3 bases, and 4 bases lay between the germline ends. Germline loops: CDR1 SGHDT, CDR2 YYEEEE. The whole variable domain, filled in from reference TRBV5-6 and TRBJ2-3, reads DAGVTQSPTHLIKTRGQQVTLRCSPKSGHDTVSWYQQALGQGPQFIFQYYEEEERQRGNFPDRFSGHQFPNYSSELNVNALLLGDSALYLCASSFSTDTQYFGPGTRLTVL.

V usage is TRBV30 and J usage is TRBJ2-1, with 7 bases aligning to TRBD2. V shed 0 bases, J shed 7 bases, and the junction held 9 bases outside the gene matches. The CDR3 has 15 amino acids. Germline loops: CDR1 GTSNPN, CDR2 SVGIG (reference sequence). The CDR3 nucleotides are TGTGCCTGGAGTGTAGGGTCGCGGGGGTGGAATGAGCAGTTCTTC. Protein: CAWSVGSRGWNEQFF.

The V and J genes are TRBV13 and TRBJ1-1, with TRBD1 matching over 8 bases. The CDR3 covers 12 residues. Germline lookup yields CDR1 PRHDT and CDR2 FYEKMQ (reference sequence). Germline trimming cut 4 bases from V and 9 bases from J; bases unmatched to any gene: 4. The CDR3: CASSSRQGQAFF. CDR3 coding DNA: TGTGCCAGCAGCTCGCGACAGGGGCAAGCTTTCTTT. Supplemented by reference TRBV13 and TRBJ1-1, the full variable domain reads AAGVIQSPRHLIKEKRETATLKCYPIPRHDTVYWYQQGPGQDPQFLISFYEKMQSDKGSIPDRFSAQQFSDYHSELNMSSLELGDSALYFCASSSRQGQAFFGQGTRLTVV.

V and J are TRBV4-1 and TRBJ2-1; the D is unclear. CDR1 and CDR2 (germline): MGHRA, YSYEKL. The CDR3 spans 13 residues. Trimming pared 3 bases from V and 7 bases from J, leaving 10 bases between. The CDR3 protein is CASSQRVWNEQFF. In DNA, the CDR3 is TGCGCCAGCAGCCAGCGCGTTTGGAATGAGCAGTTCTTC.

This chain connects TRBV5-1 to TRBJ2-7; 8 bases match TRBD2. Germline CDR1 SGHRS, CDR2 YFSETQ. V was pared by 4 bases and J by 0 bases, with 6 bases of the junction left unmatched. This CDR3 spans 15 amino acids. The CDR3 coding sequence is TGCGCCAGCAGCCATAGCGGGGTCTACTCCTACGAGCAGTACTTC. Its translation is CASSHSGVYSYEQYF.

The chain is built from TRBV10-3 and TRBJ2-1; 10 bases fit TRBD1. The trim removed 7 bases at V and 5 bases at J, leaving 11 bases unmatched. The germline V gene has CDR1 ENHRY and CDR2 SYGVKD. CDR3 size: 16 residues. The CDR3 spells CAITRARTGGDNEQFF. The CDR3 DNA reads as TGTGCCATCACCCGGGCGAGGACAGGGGGAGACAATGAGCAGTTCTTC.

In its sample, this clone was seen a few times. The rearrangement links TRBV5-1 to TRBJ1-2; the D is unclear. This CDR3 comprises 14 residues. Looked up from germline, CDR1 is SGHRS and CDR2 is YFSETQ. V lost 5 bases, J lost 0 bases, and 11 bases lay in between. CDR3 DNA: TGCGCCAGCAGGGCTGCCAATACTAACTATGGCTACACCTTC. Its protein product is CASRAANTNYGYTF.

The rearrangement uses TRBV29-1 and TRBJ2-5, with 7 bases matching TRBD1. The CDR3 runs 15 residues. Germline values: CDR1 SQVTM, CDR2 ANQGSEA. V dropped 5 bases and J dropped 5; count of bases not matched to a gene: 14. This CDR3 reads CSVHRGIGVGETQYF. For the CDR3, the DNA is TGCAGCGTTCACAGGGGTATCGGGGTCGGTGAGACCCAGTACTTC.

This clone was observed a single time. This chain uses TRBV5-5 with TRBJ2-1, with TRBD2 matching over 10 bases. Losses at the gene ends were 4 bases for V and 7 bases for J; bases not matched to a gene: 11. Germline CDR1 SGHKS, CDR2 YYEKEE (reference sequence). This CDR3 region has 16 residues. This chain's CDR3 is CASSLRASGSYNEQFF. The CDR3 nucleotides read TGTGCCAGCAGCCTGAGGGCTAGCGGGAGTTATAATGAGCAGTTCTTC.

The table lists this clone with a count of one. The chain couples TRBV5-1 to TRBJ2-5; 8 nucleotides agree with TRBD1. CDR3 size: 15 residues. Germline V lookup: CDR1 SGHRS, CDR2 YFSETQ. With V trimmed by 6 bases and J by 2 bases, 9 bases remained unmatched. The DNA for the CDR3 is TGCGCCAGCACCAGGGGGCTGGAGAGGCAAGAGACCCAGTACTTC. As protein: CASTRGLERQETQYF.

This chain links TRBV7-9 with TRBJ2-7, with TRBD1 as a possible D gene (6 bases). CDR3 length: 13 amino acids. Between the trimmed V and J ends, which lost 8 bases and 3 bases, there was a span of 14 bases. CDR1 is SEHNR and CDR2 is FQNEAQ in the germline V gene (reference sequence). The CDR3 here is CASGTTGHYEQYF. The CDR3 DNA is TGTGCCAGCGGAACGACAGGCCACTACGAGCAGTACTTC.

The DNA of the CDR3 is TGTGCCAGCAGTGGTGGACTAGCGGGAGTCAATGAGCAGTTCTTC. This gives the protein CASSGGLAGVNEQFF. The rearrangement joins TRBV6-1 to TRBJ2-1; TRBD2 matches at 13 bases. This CDR3 spans 15 amino acids. CDR1 and CDR2 (germline): MNHNS, SASEGT. J lost 6 bases, V lost 4 bases, and 3 bases had no gene match.

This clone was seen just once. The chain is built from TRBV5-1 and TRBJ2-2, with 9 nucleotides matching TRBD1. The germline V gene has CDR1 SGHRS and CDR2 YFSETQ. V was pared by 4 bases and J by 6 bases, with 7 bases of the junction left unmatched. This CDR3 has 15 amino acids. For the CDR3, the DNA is TGCGCCAGCAGCGCGACGGGACAGGGTTCCGGGGAGCTGTTTTTT. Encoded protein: CASSATGQGSGELFF. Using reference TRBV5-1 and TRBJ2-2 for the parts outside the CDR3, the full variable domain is KAGVTQTPRYLIKTRGQQVTLSCSPISGHRSVSWYQQTPGQGLQFLFEYFSETQRNKGNFPGRFSGRQFSNSRSEMNVSTLELGDSALYLCASSATGQGSGELFFGEGSRLTVL.

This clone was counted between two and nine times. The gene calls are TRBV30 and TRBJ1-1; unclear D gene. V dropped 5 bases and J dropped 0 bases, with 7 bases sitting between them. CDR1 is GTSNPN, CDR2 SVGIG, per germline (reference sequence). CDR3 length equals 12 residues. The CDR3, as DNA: TGTGCCTGGGGTAACATGAACACTGAAGCTTTCTTT. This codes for CAWGNMNTEAFF.